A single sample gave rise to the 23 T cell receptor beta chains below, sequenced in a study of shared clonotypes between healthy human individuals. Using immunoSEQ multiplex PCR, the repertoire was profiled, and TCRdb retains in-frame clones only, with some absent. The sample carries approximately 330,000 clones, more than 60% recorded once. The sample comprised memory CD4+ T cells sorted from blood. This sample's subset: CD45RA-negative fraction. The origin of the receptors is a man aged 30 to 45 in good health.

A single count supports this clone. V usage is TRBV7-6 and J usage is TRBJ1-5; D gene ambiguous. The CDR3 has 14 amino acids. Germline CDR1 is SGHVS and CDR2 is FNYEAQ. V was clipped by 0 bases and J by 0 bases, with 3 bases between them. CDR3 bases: TGTGCCAGCAGCTTAGCCTATAGCAATCAGCCCCAGCATTTT. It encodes CASSLAYSNQPQHF.

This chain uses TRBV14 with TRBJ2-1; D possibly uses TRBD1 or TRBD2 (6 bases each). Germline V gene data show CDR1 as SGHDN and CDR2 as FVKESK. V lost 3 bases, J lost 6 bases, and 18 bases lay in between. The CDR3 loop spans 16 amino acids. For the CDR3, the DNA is TGTGCCAGCAGCCAGAGTTCGGGGGCGGTAGGCAATGAGCAGTTCTTC. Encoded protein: CASSQSSGAVGNEQFF.

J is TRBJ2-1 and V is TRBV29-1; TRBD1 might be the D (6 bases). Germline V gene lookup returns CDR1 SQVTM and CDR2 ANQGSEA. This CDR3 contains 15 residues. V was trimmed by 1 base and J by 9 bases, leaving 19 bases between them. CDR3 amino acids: CSVEVGLGASGEQFF. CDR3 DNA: TGCAGCGTTGAAGTAGGTCTGGGGGCAAGTGGTGAGCAGTTCTTC.

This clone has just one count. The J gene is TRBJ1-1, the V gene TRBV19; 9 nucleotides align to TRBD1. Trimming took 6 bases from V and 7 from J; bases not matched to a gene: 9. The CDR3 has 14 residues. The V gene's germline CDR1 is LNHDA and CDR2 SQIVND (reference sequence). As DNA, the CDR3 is TGTGCCAGTAGAAGGGACAGGGTTTTGTATGAAGCTTTCTTT. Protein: CASRRDRVLYEAFF.

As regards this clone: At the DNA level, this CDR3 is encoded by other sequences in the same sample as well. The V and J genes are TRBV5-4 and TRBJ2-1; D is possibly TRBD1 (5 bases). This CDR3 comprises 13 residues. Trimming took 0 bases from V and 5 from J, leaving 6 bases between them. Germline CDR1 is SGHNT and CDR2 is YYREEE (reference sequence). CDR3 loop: CASSLDRNNEQFF. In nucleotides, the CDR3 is TGTGCCAGCAGCTTGGACAGGAACAATGAGCAGTTCTTC. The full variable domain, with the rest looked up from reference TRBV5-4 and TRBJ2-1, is ETGVTQSPTHLIKTRGQQVTLRCSSQSGHNTVSWYQQALGQGPQFIFQYYREEENGRGNFPPRFSGLQFPNYSSELNVNALELDDSALYLCASSLDRNNEQFFGPGTRLTVL.

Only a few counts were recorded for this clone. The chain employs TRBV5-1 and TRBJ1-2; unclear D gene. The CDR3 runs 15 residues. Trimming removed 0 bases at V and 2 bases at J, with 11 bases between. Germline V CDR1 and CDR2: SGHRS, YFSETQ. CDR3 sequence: CASSLGGSANYGYTF. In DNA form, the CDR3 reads TGCGCCAGCAGCTTGGGAGGGTCGGCGAACTATGGCTACACCTTC.

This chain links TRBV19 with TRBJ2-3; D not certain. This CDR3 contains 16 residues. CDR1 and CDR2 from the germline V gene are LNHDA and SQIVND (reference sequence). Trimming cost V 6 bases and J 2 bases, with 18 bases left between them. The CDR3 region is CASRGGSHPITDTQYF. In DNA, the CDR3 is TGTGCCAGTAGAGGCGGCTCACATCCTATCACAGATACGCAGTATTTT.

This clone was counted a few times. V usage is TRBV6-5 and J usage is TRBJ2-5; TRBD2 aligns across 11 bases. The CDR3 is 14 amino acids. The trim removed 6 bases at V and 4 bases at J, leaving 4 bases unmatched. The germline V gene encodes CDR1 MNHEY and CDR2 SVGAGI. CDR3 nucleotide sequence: TGTGCCAGCAGAACTAGCGGGAGAGGAGAGACCCAGTACTTC. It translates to CASRTSGRGETQYF.

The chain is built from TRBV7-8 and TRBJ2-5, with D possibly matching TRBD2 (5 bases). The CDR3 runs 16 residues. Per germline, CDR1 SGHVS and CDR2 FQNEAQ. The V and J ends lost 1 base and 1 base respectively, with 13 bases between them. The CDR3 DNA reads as TGTGCCAGCAGCTTAGTCGGGATGGGAAGCCAAGAGACCCAGTACTTC. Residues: CASSLVGMGSQETQYF.

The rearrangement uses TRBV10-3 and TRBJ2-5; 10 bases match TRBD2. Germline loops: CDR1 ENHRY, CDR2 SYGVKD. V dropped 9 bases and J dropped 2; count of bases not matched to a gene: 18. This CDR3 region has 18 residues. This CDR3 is CAISKGLAGAMGQETQYF. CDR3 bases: TGTGCCATAAGTAAAGGGCTAGCGGGAGCCATGGGGCAAGAGACCCAGTACTTC.

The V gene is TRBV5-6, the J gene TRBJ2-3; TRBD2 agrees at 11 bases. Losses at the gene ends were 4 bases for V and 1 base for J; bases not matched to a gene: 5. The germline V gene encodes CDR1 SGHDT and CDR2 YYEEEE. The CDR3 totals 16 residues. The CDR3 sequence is CASSPISGRGTDTQYF. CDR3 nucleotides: TGTGCCAGCAGCCCAATTAGCGGGAGGGGCACAGATACGCAGTATTTT.

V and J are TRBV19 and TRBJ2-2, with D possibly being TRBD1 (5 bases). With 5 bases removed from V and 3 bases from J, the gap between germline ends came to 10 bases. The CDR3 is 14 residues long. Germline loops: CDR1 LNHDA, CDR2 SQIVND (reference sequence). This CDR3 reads CASSQRGYTGELFF. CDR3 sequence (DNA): TGTGCCAGTAGTCAAAGGGGCTACACCGGGGAGCTGTTTTTT.

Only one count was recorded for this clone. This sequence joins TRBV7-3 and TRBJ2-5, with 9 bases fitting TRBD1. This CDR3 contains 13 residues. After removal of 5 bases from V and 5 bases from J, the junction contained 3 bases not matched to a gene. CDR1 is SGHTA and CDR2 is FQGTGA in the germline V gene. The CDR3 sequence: CASSPQGAETQYF. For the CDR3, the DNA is TGTGCCAGCAGCCCACAGGGGGCGGAGACCCAGTACTTC.

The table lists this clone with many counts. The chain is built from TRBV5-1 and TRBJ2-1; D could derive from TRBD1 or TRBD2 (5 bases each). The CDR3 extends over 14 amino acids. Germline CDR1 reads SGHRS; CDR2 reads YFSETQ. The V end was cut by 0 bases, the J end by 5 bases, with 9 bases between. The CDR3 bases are TGCGCCAGCAGCTTGGCGGGACCTAACAATGAGCAGTTCTTC. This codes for CASSLAGPNNEQFF.

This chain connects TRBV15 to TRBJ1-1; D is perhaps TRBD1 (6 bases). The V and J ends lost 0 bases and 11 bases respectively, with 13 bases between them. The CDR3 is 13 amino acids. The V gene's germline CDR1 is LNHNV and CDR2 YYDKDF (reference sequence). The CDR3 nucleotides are TGTGCCACCAGCAGAGATCTGACAGGTTCGGCTTTCTTT. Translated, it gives CATSRDLTGSAFF.

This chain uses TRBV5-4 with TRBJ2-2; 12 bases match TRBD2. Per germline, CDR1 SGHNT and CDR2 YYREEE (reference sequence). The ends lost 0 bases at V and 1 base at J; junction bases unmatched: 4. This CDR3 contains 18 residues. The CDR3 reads CASSLGLAGGMNTGELFF. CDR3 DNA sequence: TGTGCCAGCAGCTTGGGGCTAGCGGGAGGGATGAACACCGGGGAGCTGTTTTTT.

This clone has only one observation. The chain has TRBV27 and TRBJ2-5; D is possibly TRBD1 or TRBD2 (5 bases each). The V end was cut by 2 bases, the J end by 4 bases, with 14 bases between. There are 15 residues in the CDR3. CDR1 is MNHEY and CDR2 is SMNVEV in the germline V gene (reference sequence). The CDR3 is CASSLIFGAGETQYF. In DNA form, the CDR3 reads TGTGCCAGCAGTTTAATTTTTGGGGCGGGAGAGACCCAGTACTTC.

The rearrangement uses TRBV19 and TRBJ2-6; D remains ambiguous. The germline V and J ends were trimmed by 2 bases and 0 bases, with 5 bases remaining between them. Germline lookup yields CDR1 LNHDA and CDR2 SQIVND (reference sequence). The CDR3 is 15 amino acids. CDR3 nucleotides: TGTGCCAGTAGTATAAAACTCTCTGGGGCCAACGTCCTGACTTTC. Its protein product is CASSIKLSGANVLTF.

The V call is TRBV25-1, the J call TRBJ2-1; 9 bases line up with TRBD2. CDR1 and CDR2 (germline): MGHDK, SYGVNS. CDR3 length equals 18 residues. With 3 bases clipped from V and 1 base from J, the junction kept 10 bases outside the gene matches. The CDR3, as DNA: TGTGCCAGCAGTGATCTAGCGGGGCCCCATCCTTCCTACAATGAGCAGTTCTTC. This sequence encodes CASSDLAGPHPSYNEQFF.

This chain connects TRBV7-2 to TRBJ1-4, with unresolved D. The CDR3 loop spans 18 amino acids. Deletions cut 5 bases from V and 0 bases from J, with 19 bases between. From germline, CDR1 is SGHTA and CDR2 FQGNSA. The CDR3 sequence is CASSQRAGGSATNEKLFF. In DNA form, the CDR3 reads TGTGCCAGCAGCCAACGGGCCGGAGGTTCTGCAACTAATGAAAAACTGTTTTTT.

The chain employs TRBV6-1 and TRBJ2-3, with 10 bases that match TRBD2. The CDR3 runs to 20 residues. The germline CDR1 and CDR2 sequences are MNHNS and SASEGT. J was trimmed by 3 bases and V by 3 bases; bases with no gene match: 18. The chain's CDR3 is CASSDPQEWGGTSVTDTQYF. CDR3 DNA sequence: TGTGCCAGCAGTGACCCTCAGGAGTGGGGCGGGACTAGCGTGACAGATACGCAGTATTTT.

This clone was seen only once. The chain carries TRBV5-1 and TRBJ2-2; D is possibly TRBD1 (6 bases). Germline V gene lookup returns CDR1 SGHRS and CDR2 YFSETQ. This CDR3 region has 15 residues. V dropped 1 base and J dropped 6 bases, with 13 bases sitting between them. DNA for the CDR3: TGCGCCAGCAGCTTGTTCCAGGGGTCGCCCGGGGAGCTGTTTTTT. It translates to CASSLFQGSPGELFF.

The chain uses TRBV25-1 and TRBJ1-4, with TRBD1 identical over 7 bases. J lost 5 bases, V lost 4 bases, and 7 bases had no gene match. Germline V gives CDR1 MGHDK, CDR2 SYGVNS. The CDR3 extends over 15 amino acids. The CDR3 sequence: CASSGVDRENEKLFF. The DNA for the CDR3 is TGTGCCAGCAGTGGTGTTGACAGGGAGAATGAAAAACTGTTTTTT.